These T cell receptor beta chains were read from a single sample in a study of cytomegalovirus exposure and HLA in healthy donors. Using immunoSEQ multiplex PCR, the repertoire was profiled, and TCRdb retains in-frame clones only, with some absent. The table lists over 80,000 clones, 65% to 85% of them singletons, with 3% in the top ten. Sequencing input: PBMCs. These receptors were collected from a female donor in good health and CMV-seropositive. CDR3s include the opening cysteine and the closing phenylalanine or tryptophan. The D gene is left open where the match is weak. Size is stated for part of the rows, as once, few or many counts, or as a class when the clone is expanded.

>TRBV4-3|-|TRBJ1-2|-
TGCGCCAGCAGCCAAGAGGTCTCGGGTTCTAACTATGGCTACACCTTC
CASSQEVSGSNYGYTF
>TRBV28|-|TRBJ1-6|TRBD1
TGTGCCGTTCAGACAGGGGAATTCTCCTATAATTCACCCCTCCACTTT
CAVQTGEFSYNSPLHF
>TRBV10-3|-|TRBJ1-3|TRBD1
TGTGCCATCAGTCCGGGACAGGGAAACACCATATATTTT
CAISPGQGNTIYF
>TRBV7-9|-|TRBJ2-1|-
TGTGCCAGCAGCCGGATTCAACTAGTTTACAATGAGCAGTTCTTC
CASSRIQLVYNEQFF
>TRBV7-8|once|TRBJ2-5|TRBD2
TGTGCCAGCATCTTTGCGGGAGGAGTAGTCGGGACCCAGTACTTC
CASIFAGGVVGTQYF
>TRBV6-1|-|TRBJ2-3|-
TGTGCCAGCACCTCGATAGGGGGGGCTACAGATACGCAGTATTTT
CASTSIGGATDTQYF
>TRBV27|-|TRBJ2-3|-
TGTGCCAGCAGCGGAGGATATACGCAGTATTTT
CASSGGYTQYF
>TRBV4-1|-|TRBJ2-5|TRBD2
TGCGCCAGCAGCCAAGGGGGACTAGCGGGGGGGCAAGAGACCCAGTACTTC
CASSQGGLAGGQETQYF
>TRBV15|once|TRBJ1-2|TRBD1
TGTGCCACCAGCACCGGGACAGGGCATCCCAACTATGGCTACACCTTC
CATSTGTGHPNYGYTF
>TRBV4-1|-|TRBJ2-1|TRBD1
TGCGCCAGCAGCCCCCGACAGGGGGCGCTGCATGAGCAGTTCTTC
CASSPRQGALHEQFF
>TRBV20-1|-|TRBJ2-1|-
TGCAGTGCTACCCTCTACAATGAGCAGTTCTTC
CSATLYNEQFF
>TRBV29-1|-|TRBJ2-1|TRBD1
TGCAGCGTCGCCCGAAGGACAGGGGCAAATGAGCAGTTCTTC
CSVARRTGANEQFF
>TRBV10-3|-|TRBJ2-1|TRBD1
TGTGCCATCAGTGGGCAGGGGGATGAGCAGTTCTTC
CAISGQGDEQFF
>TRBV2|-|TRBJ1-3|-
TGTGCCAGCAGTGAAGGACTCATCTCTGGAAACACCATATATTTT
CASSEGLISGNTIYF
>TRBV30|-|TRBJ1-2|TRBD1
TGTGCCTGCCTCAGACAGGGGGCCTATGGCTACACCTTC
CACLRQGAYGYTF
>TRBV7-2|-|TRBJ2-5|-
TGTGCCAGCAGCTTCCCCACAAGGGGGGGTCGGGAGACCCAGTACTTC
CASSFPTRGGRETQYF
>TRBV5-1|-|TRBJ2-7|-
TGCGCCAGCAGCTTGGGTCAGATCTCCTACGAGCAGTACTTC
CASSLGQISYEQYF
>TRBV4-3|-|TRBJ2-6|TRBD2
TGCGCCAGCAGCCAACTAGCGGGCTCTGGGGCCAACGTCCTGACTTTC
CASSQLAGSGANVLTF
>TRBV25-1|-|TRBJ2-7|-
TGTGCCAGCAGTGAAGGGGGGGCACAGGGCTCGGGTTCCTACGAGCAGTACTTC
CASSEGGAQGSGSYEQYF
>TRBV4-2|-|TRBJ1-2|TRBD1
TGTGCCAGCAGCCAAGATCATACAGGGGCCTATGGCTACACCTTC
CASSQDHTGAYGYTF
>TRBV25-1|-|TRBJ1-2|TRBD1
TGTGCCAGTAGACAGGGGGCGGTCTATGGCTACACCTTC
CASRQGAVYGYTF
>TRBV11-2|-|TRBJ1-4|-
TGTGCCAGCAGCTTATCGGGGTGGGAAAAACTGTTTTTT
CASSLSGWEKLFF
>TRBV6-6|-|TRBJ2-7|-
TGTGCCAGCAGTGTATCCGGGACACCCGAGCAGTACTTC
CASSVSGTPEQYF
>TRBV9|-|TRBJ2-2|-
TGTGCCAGCAGCCCCAGTTACGGGGAGCTGTTTTTT
CASSPSYGELFF
>TRBV4-2|-|TRBJ1-5|-
TGTGCCAGCAGCCAAGACAGCGGCCCCCATCAGCCCCAGCATTTT
CASSQDSGPHQPQHF
>TRBV6-5|-|TRBJ1-5|TRBD1
TGTGCCAGCAGATCGGGACAGGGAGGGTATCAGCCCCAGCATTTT
CASRSGQGGYQPQHF
>TRBV29-1|-|TRBJ2-7|TRBD1
TGCAGCGTTGAAGAGACAACAGGGGTCGAGCAGTACTTC
CSVEETTGVEQYF